Listed here are 24 T cell receptor beta chains from one sample, sequenced in a study of T cell repertoires in cytomegalovirus infection. TCRdb redid the calling of the reads with MiXCR, one entry per CDR3 protein. The table has under 300,000 distinct CDR3 sequences, 10% to 15% seen once. The sequencing input was PBMCs. The receptor set was obtained from a human donor in good health (CMV status not recorded). Some clones in this sample may be carry-over from other donors' samples.

This clonotype has a count of ten or more. CDR3 in amino acids: CASTGQGAMSTNEKLFF. Here the CDR3 DNA reads TGTGCCAGCACAGGGCAGGGGGCAATGTCGACTAATGAAAAACTGTTTTTT. The rearrangement uses TRBV7-6 and TRBJ1-4, with 8 bases fitting TRBD1. The CDR3 is made up of 17 amino acids. Germline assignment: CDR1 SGHVS and CDR2 FNYEAQ. V shed 7 bases and J 2 bases; nucleotides not matched to a gene: 12. The full variable domain, with the rest looked up from reference TRBV7-6 and TRBJ1-4, is GAGVSQSPRYKVTKRGQDVALRCDPISGHVSLYWYRQALGQGPEFLTYFNYEAQQDKSGLPNDRFSAERPEGSISTLTIQRTEQRDSAMYRCASTGQGAMSTNEKLFFGSGTQLSVL.

This clonotype appeared many times. The CDR3 DNA sequence: TGTGCCAGCAATAAAGGGGCTTCGGCATTGAACACTGAAGCTTTCTTT. Amino acid sequence: CASNKGASALNTEAFF. This chain uses TRBV27 with TRBJ1-1, with D possibly matching TRBD1 (5 bases). The CDR3 spans 16 residues. CDR1 is MNHEY, CDR2 SMNVEV, per germline (reference sequence). The germline V and J ends were trimmed by 7 bases and 0 bases, with 18 bases remaining between them.

This clonotype was counted ten times or more. The V gene is TRBV7-2, the J gene TRBJ2-7; D remains unclear. V dropped 2 bases and J dropped 4 bases, with 18 bases sitting between them. Germline V gene lookup returns CDR1 SGHTA and CDR2 FQGNSA. The CDR3 has 16 amino acids. CDR3 sequence: CASSLRTAADGYEQYF. CDR3 nucleotide sequence: TGTGCCAGCAGCTTAAGGACGGCGGCTGATGGATACGAGCAGTACTTC.

There are many counts of this clonotype. The genes are TRBV7-2 and TRBJ2-3, with a possible D match to TRBD1 (6 bases). V lost 2 bases, J lost 0 bases, and 12 bases lay in between. The CDR3 totals 16 residues. From germline, CDR1 is SGHTA and CDR2 FQGNSA. In DNA form, the CDR3 reads TGTGCCAGCAGCTTACAGGGGTCGACTAGCACAGATACGCAGTATTTT. Protein sequence: CASSLQGSTSTDTQYF.

The chain uses TRBV20-1 and TRBJ2-6; no clear D. Looked up from germline, CDR1 is DFQATT and CDR2 is SNEGSKA (reference sequence). This CDR3 is built from 16 residues. The germline V and J ends were trimmed by 1 base and 4 bases, with 14 bases remaining between them. The CDR3 is CSARGKVSRGANVLTF. The CDR3, as DNA: TGCAGTGCTAGAGGGAAAGTTTCGAGGGGGGCCAACGTCCTGACTTTC.

This clonotype was seen ten or more times. This chain links TRBV7-2 with TRBJ1-5; the D is unclear. The CDR3 runs to 14 residues. The V gene's germline CDR1 is SGHTA and CDR2 FQGNSA. Trimming took off 1 base at V and 5 bases at J, with 9 bases between the two ends. CDR3 bases: TGTGCCAGCAGCTTAGTTACGAGCGATCAGCCCCAGCATTTT. Translated: CASSLVTSDQPQHF.

The chain employs TRBV30 and TRBJ2-2; D might be TRBD1 (6 bases). Trimming removed 4 bases from V and 0 bases from J, with 12 bases in between. The CDR3 covers 15 residues. Per the germline V gene, CDR1 is GTSNPN and CDR2 is SVGIG (reference sequence). In DNA, the CDR3 is TGTGCCTGGACCAAAGGGACATCGAACACCGGGGAGCTGTTTTTT. Residues: CAWTKGTSNTGELFF.

As to this clonotype: Since a much larger clone is just one base distant, this may be a read error. The chain couples TRBV12-3 or TRBV12-4 to TRBJ2-6, with unresolved D. CDR3 length equals 15 residues. The CDR3 coding sequence is TGTGCCAACAGTTTATTCTCGGCCGGGGCCAACGTCCTGACTTTC. Its translation: CANSLFSAGANVLTF.

This clonotype was seen ten or more times. V is TRBV7-2 and J is TRBJ2-3; the match to TRBD1 covers 10 bases. The CDR3 length is 16 residues. The V gene's germline CDR1 is SGHTA and CDR2 FQGNSA. V was clipped by 2 bases and J by 2 bases; unmatched bases: 4. The CDR3: CASSLTGTGATDTQYF. CDR3 DNA sequence: TGTGCCAGCAGCTTAACCGGGACAGGGGCCACAGATACGCAGTATTTT.

This clonotype occurred a few times. The CDR3 region has the DNA TGTGCCAGTAGTATGACGGGGGGCGATACGCAGTATTTT. Residues: CASSMTGGDTQYF. This chain joins TRBV19 and TRBJ2-3, with D possibly being TRBD2 (7 bases). The CDR3 runs 13 residues. The ends were cut back, 3 bases at V and 6 bases at J, with 10 bases in the middle. Per germline, CDR1 LNHDA and CDR2 SQIVND (reference sequence).

This clonotype appeared many times. The chain employs TRBV7-3 and TRBJ2-1; perhaps TRBD2 as D (7 bases). This CDR3 comprises 16 residues. The V end was cut by 5 bases, the J end by 0 bases, with 14 bases between. Germline loops: CDR1 SGHTA, CDR2 FQGTGA. The CDR3 DNA reads TGTGCCAGCAGCAGACTTGCGGGGGCCTCCTACAATGAGCAGTTCTTC. It encodes CASSRLAGASYNEQFF.

The table lists this clonotype with many counts. The genes are TRBV7-2 and TRBJ2-2; possibly TRBD1 or TRBD2 for D (6 bases each). The CDR3 loop spans 17 amino acids. In germline, CDR1 is SGHTA, CDR2 FQGNSA. The V end lost 5 bases, the J end lost 2 bases, and 18 bases lay between the germline ends. The CDR3 sequence is CASSPVHGGYNTGELFF. The CDR3 region has the DNA TGTGCCAGCAGCCCGGTTCACGGGGGCTATAACACCGGGGAGCTGTTTTTT.

There are a few counts of this clonotype. This rearrangement joins TRBV19 to TRBJ2-3, with 8 positions matching TRBD1. Germline V lookup: CDR1 LNHDA, CDR2 SQIVND (reference sequence). V was clipped by 3 bases and J by 5 bases; unmatched bases: 7. CDR3 length: 15 amino acids. CDR3 DNA sequence: TGTGCCAGTAGTATGCCTCAGGGGGCTGGAGATACGCAGTATTTT. This sequence encodes CASSMPQGAGDTQYF.

At least ten counts were recorded for this clonotype. V gene TRBV29-1 combines with J gene TRBJ2-3; TRBD2 might be the D (5 bases). CDR1 and CDR2 (germline): SQVTM, ANQGSEA. V was clipped by 4 bases and J by 4 bases, with 6 bases between them. The CDR3 totals 11 residues. The CDR3, as DNA: TGCAGCGTTGCCGGGGCAGATACGCAGTATTTT. Its translation: CSVAGADTQYF.

The chain combines TRBV2 with TRBJ2-7, with 9 bases fitting TRBD1. The CDR3 runs 15 residues. V shed 1 base, J shed 0 bases, and the junction held 1 base outside the gene matches. Germline V gene lookup returns CDR1 SNHLY and CDR2 FYNNEI. CDR3 coding DNA: TGTGCCAGCAGTGAAGGGACAGGGGACTCCTACGAGCAGTACTTC. This codes for CASSEGTGDSYEQYF.

This clonotype was counted at least ten times. This chain joins TRBV6-6 and TRBJ1-1; no clear D. Germline lookup yields CDR1 MNHNY and CDR2 SVGAGI (reference sequence). V was pared by 2 bases and J by 11 bases, with 15 bases between. The CDR3 is 13 amino acids. The CDR3 nucleotides read TGTGCCAGCAGTTACGCCGGGAACAGAGATGCTTTCTTT. Translated, it gives CASSYAGNRDAFF.

The chain links TRBV20-1 to TRBJ2-7; D is ambiguous. The CDR3 is 14 residues long. V was clipped by 3 bases and J by 4 bases, with 16 bases between them. Germline loops: CDR1 DFQATT, CDR2 SNEGSKA (reference sequence). The CDR3 nucleotides read TGCAGTGCTAGTCGGTCCGGGCTGGGGTACGAGCAGTACTTC. Its protein product is CSASRSGLGYEQYF.

The rearrangement uses TRBV4-3 and TRBJ1-1; 9 positions match TRBD1. Germline CDR1 LGHNA, CDR2 YSLEER. After removal of 1 base from V and 5 bases from J, the junction contained 5 bases not matched to a gene. The CDR3 is made up of 15 amino acids. CDR3 nucleotides: TGCGCCAGCAGCCAAGTGGGACAGGGCGGGACTGAAGCTTTCTTT. Amino acids: CASSQVGQGGTEAFF.

The genes are TRBV7-9 and TRBJ1-2, with TRBD1 matching over 7 bases. The CDR3 extends over 14 amino acids. Per the germline V gene, CDR1 is SEHNR and CDR2 is FQNEAQ (reference sequence). The V segment lost 2 bases and the J segment 7 bases; nucleotides outside the gene matches: 7. DNA of the CDR3: TGTGCCAGCAGCTTAAGTAGGGGGCAGGTTGGCTACACCTTC. Amino acid sequence: CASSLSRGQVGYTF.

This clonotype occurred a few times. The chain employs TRBV29-1 and TRBJ2-5; unclear D gene. Per germline, CDR1 SQVTM and CDR2 ANQGSEA. There are 13 residues in the CDR3. The germline V and J ends were trimmed by 3 bases and 1 base, with 9 bases remaining between them. In DNA, the CDR3 is TGCAGCGTTGATCTGGCCAGCCAAGAGACCCAGTACTTC. It encodes CSVDLASQETQYF.

This clonotype has at least ten counts. This rearrangement joins TRBV7-9 to TRBJ2-1; TRBD1 or TRBD2 may be the D gene (6 bases each). CDR3 size: 14 residues. Germline V gives CDR1 SEHNR, CDR2 FQNEAQ (reference sequence). Deletions cut 5 bases from V and 3 bases from J, with 11 bases between. CDR3 sequence (DNA): TGTGCCAGCAGCGTGGGGGGCCGCTACAATGAGCAGTTCTTC. It specifies CASSVGGRYNEQFF.

This rearrangement joins TRBV19 to TRBJ1-1; D is undetermined. Trimming pared 5 bases from V and 3 bases from J, leaving 13 bases between. There are 14 residues in the CDR3. The germline gives CDR1 LNHDA, CDR2 SQIVND (reference sequence). The CDR3 loop is CASSAQSLYTEAFF. The CDR3, as DNA: TGTGCCAGTAGTGCACAGAGCCTTTACACTGAAGCTTTCTTT.

The chain employs TRBV30 and TRBJ2-6; 8 positions match TRBD1. The CDR3 is 19 residues long. Germline V lookup: CDR1 GTSNPN, CDR2 SVGIG (reference sequence). Trimming removed 0 bases from V and 2 bases from J; junction bases left unmatched: 12. CDR3: CAWSVFGTGSFTGANVLTF. CDR3 nucleotide sequence: TGTGCCTGGAGTGTCTTTGGGACAGGCTCTTTCACTGGGGCCAACGTCCTGACTTTC.

This clonotype occurred many times. V gene TRBV6-2 or TRBV6-3 combines with J gene TRBJ2-3, with TRBD2 identical over 9 bases. Germline-derived CDR1 and CDR2 are MNHEY and SVGEGT. The J segment lost 2 bases and the V segment lost 4 bases, leaving 10 bases of the junction unmatched. The CDR3 length is 17 residues. The CDR3 here is CASSWGVAGDPTDTQYF. The CDR3 coding sequence is TGTGCCAGCAGTTGGGGAGTAGCGGGGGACCCCACAGATACGCAGTATTTT.